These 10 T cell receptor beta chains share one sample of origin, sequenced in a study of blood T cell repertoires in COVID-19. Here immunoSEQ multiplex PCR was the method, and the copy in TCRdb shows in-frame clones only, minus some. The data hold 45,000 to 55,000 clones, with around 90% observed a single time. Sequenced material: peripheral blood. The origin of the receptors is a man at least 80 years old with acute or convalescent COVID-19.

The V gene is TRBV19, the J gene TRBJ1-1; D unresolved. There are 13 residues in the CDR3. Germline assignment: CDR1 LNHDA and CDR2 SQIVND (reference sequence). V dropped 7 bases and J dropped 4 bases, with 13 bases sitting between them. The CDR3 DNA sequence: TGTGCCAGTACCGAGCGATCGGGCACTGAAGCTTTCTTT. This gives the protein CASTERSGTEAFF.

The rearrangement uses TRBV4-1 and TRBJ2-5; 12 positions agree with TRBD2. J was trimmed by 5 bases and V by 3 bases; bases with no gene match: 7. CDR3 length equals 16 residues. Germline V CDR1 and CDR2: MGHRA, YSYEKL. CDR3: CASSQDGTSGFETQYF. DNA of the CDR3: TGCGCCAGCAGCCAGGACGGGACTAGCGGGTTCGAGACCCAGTACTTC.

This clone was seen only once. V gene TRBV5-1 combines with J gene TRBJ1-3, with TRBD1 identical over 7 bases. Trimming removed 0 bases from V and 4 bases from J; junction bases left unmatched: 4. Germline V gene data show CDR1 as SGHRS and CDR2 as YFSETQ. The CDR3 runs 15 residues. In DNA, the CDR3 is TGCGCCAGCAGCTTGGAGGGGGCGCGCGGAAACACCATATATTTT. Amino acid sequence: CASSLEGARGNTIYF.

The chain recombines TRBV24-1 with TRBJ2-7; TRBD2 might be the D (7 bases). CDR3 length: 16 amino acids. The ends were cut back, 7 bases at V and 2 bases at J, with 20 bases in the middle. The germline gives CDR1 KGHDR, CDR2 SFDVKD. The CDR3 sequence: CATSGKGQRGAYEQYF. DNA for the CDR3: TGTGCCACCAGCGGAAAGGGACAACGGGGGGCCTACGAGCAGTACTTC.

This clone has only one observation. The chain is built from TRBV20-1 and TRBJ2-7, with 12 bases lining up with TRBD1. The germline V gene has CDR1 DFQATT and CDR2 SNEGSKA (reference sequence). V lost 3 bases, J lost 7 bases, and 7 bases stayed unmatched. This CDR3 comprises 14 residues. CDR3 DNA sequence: TGCAGTGCTAGTGCGGGACAGGGGGCGGGTGAGCAGTACTTC. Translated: CSASAGQGAGEQYF.

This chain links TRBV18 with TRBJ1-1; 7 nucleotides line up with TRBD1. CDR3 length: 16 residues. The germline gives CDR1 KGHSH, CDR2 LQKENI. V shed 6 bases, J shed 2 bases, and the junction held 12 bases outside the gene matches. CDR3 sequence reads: CASSRSTDRSNTEAFF. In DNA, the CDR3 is TGTGCCAGCTCCCGATCCACGGACAGGTCCAACACTGAAGCTTTCTTT.

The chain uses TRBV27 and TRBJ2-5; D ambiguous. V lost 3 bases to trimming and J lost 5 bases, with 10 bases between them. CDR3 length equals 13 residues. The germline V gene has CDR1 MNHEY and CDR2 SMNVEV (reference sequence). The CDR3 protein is CASSFDIRETQYF. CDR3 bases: TGTGCCAGCAGTTTTGACATCCGGGAGACCCAGTACTTC.

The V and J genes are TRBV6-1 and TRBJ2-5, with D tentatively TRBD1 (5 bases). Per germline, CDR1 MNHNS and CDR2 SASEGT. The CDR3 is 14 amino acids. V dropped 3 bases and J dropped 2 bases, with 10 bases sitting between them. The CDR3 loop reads CASSDPGRQETQYF. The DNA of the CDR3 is TGTGCCAGCAGTGACCCAGGGCGGCAAGAGACCCAGTACTTC.

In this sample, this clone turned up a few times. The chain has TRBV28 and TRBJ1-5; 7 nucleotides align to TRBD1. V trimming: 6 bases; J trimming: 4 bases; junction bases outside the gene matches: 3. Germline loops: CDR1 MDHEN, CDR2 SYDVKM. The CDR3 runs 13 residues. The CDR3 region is CASRSDRNQPQHF. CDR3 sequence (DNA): TGTGCCAGCAGGTCGGACAGGAATCAGCCCCAGCATTTT.

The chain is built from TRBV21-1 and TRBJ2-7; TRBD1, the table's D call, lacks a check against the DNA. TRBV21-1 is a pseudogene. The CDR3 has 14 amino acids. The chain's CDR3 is CASSPCRGSYEQYF. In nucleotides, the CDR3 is TGTGCCAGCAGCCCGTGTAGGGGGTCCTACGAGCAGTACTTC.